The 20 T cell receptor beta chains below come from one sample, sequenced in a study of OX40 agonist ivuxolimab in advanced cancers. Library creation used the immunoSEQ multiplex PCR assay. TCRdb re-hosts the immuneACCESS table, in-frame sequences only. Its copies lack some clones; in the studies checked, an unresolved V gene accounts for under half of them, and the cause for the rest is not known. This sample holds about 100,000 clones; 90% were observed only once. The ten largest clones take up more than 0.25% of the sample. Material: CD4+ or CD8+ T cells sorted from blood, obtained in a trial of the OX40 agonist ivuxolimab. These receptors all stem from an adult with an advanced solid tumor such as melanoma, head and neck, liver or kidney cancer.

The V call is TRBV2, the J call TRBJ2-5; 8 nucleotides match TRBD1. Germline V lookup: CDR1 SNHLY, CDR2 FYNNEI. The V gene end was trimmed by 6 bases and the J gene end by 0 bases; junction bases not matched to a gene: 3. The CDR3 is 14 residues long. This CDR3 reads CASSRDRNQETQYF. Written as DNA, the CDR3 is TGTGCCAGCAGCCGGGACAGGAACCAAGAGACCCAGTACTTC.

This clone was observed a single time. The V call is TRBV6-5, the J call TRBJ1-5, with D perhaps TRBD1 (5 bases). From germline, CDR1 is MNHEY and CDR2 SVGAGI. The CDR3 totals 14 residues. Trimming stripped 6 bases from V and 1 base from J, with 10 bases between. The CDR3 DNA reads as TGTGCCAGCAGACCGGGGGGAAGCAATCAGCCCCAGCATTTT. Translated, it gives CASRPGGSNQPQHF.

V is TRBV18 and J is TRBJ2-1, with a possible D match to TRBD1 (6 bases). V was cut by 4 bases and J by 6 bases, with 10 bases left in between. The germline gives CDR1 KGHSH, CDR2 LQKENI. CDR3 length equals 13 residues. The CDR3 region is CASSQLQGNEQFF. As DNA, the CDR3 is TGTGCCAGCTCACAATTACAGGGCAATGAGCAGTTCTTC.

The CDR3 sequence: CASSIGSRTEGTQYF. The CDR3 region has the DNA TGTGCCAGCAGCATCGGCAGTAGGACAGAGGGGACCCAGTACTTC. This sequence joins TRBV7-8 and TRBJ2-5, with D possibly matching TRBD1 (6 bases). V lost 5 bases and J 7 bases, leaving 20 bases between the germline ends. The length of the CDR3 is 15 residues. Germline V CDR1 and CDR2: SGHVS, FQNEAQ.

This clone was detected only once. The chain links TRBV6-4 to TRBJ2-2, with 10 bases aligning to TRBD2. J was trimmed by 1 base and V by 5 bases; bases with no gene match: 1. The CDR3 contains 15 residues. Germline V gene sequence: CDR1 MRHNA, CDR2 SNTAGT. CDR3 residues: CASSPSGGNTGELFF. For the CDR3, the DNA is TGTGCCAGCAGTCCTAGCGGGGGGAACACCGGGGAGCTGTTTTTT.

The chain has TRBV19 and TRBJ1-1; 7 bases are shared with TRBD1. CDR3 length equals 13 residues. The V segment lost 8 bases and the J segment 5 bases; nucleotides outside the gene matches: 8. The V gene's germline CDR1 is LNHDA and CDR2 SQIVND (reference sequence). The CDR3 DNA is TGTGCCAGTGCCACAGGGGATTGGACTGAAGCTTTCTTT. Translated: CASATGDWTEAFF.

This clone was seen once. The V gene is TRBV28, the J gene TRBJ1-2; D is uncertain. V gave up 6 bases and J gave up 8 bases, with 16 bases separating them. Germline V gives CDR1 MDHEN, CDR2 SYDVKM. This CDR3 is built from 13 residues. CDR3 nucleotides: TGTGCCAGCAGACTTGGTGGCCCGGAAGGCTACACCTTC. As protein: CASRLGGPEGYTF.

The rearrangement links TRBV7-2 to TRBJ2-7; 7 bases map to TRBD2. The germline V gene has CDR1 SGHTA and CDR2 FQGNSA. Trimming cost V 5 bases and J 0 bases; bases outside gene matches: 7. The CDR3 has 15 amino acids. In DNA, the CDR3 is TGTGCCAGCAGCGCAACCAGGACTAGCTCCTACGAGCAGTACTTC. Protein sequence: CASSATRTSSYEQYF.

This clone came up once. One end of the junction is discordant with germline, which a read error may explain. V is TRBV10-3 and J is TRBJ2-5; D is undetermined. This CDR3 is 15 amino acids long. Germline V lookup: CDR1 ENHRY, CDR2 SYGVKD. The CDR3 here is CAISKSLPDQETQYF. The CDR3, as DNA: TGTGCCATCAGTAAGTCCCTTCCGGATCAAGAGACCCAGTACTTC.

This rearrangement joins TRBV5-1 to TRBJ2-7; 7 bases are shared with TRBD1. CDR1 and CDR2 (germline): SGHRS, YFSETQ. This CDR3 comprises 15 residues. Germline trimming cut 4 bases from V and 2 bases from J; bases unmatched to any gene: 9. Here the CDR3 DNA reads TGCGCCAGCAGCCCGGGCGACAGGGCCCCCTACGAGCAGTACTTC. Translation: CASSPGDRAPYEQYF.

V usage is TRBV7-7 and J usage is TRBJ2-5; 14 bases align to TRBD2. The trim removed 5 bases at V and 5 bases at J, leaving 4 bases unmatched. Looked up from germline, CDR1 is SSHAT and CDR2 is FNYEAQ (reference sequence). The CDR3 has 15 residues. The CDR3 sequence: CASSPRTSGRETQYF. CDR3 DNA: TGTGCCAGCAGCCCCCGGACTAGCGGGAGGGAGACCCAGTACTTC.

CDR3: CASSLVSTSAFRADTQYF. The DNA of the CDR3 is TGCGCCAGCAGCTTGGTATCAACTAGCGCGTTTCGGGCAGATACGCAGTATTTT. The chain employs TRBV5-1 and TRBJ2-3; TRBD2 matches at 7 bases. CDR1 is SGHRS, CDR2 YFSETQ, per germline. This CDR3 comprises 18 residues. V was pared by 0 bases and J by 4 bases, with 14 bases of the junction left unmatched.

This chain connects TRBV5-1 to TRBJ2-1, with D perhaps matching TRBD2 (5 bases). The germline V gene encodes CDR1 SGHRS and CDR2 YFSETQ. Trimming took 0 bases from V and 9 from J, leaving 16 bases between them. The CDR3 covers 15 residues. The CDR3 loop reads CASSLGTGIWSEQFF. The CDR3 DNA reads TGCGCCAGCAGCTTGGGGACGGGGATTTGGAGTGAGCAGTTCTTC.

The V and J genes are TRBV6-5 and TRBJ1-4; 8 bases map to TRBD1. Germline-derived CDR1 and CDR2 are MNHEY and SVGAGI. The CDR3 sequence is 15 residues long. Trimming cost V 2 bases and J 3 bases; bases outside gene matches: 2. This chain's CDR3 is CASSYTTGANEKLFF. In DNA, the CDR3 is TGTGCCAGCAGTTACACGACAGGGGCTAATGAAAAACTGTTTTTT.

The CDR3 loop reads CASSSIAFTEAFF. CDR3 DNA: TGTGCCAGCAGTTCAATAGCTTTCACTGAAGCTTTCTTT. The chain carries TRBV28 and TRBJ1-1; D gene ambiguous. The V end lost 4 bases, the J end lost 4 bases, and 10 bases lay between the germline ends. The CDR3 is 13 residues long. Germline CDR1 is MDHEN and CDR2 is SYDVKM.

The chain's CDR3 is CASKKGRGRGGYTF. Written as DNA, the CDR3 is TGTGCCAGCAAAAAGGGGAGGGGGCGCGGTGGCTACACCTTC. The chain is built from TRBV6-6 and TRBJ1-2, with 7 bases matching TRBD1. Germline-derived CDR1 and CDR2 are MNHNY and SVGAGI (reference sequence). The CDR3 contains 14 residues. V lost 7 bases, J lost 7 bases, and 12 bases stayed unmatched.

V and J are TRBV7-2 and TRBJ2-3; the D gene is possibly TRBD1 (5 bases). Germline V CDR1 and CDR2: SGHTA, FQGNSA. The V and J ends lost 5 bases and 4 bases respectively, with 13 bases between them. The CDR3 loop spans 14 amino acids. The CDR3 DNA reads as TGTGCCAGCAGCGGATACAGGTCGTCAGATACGCAGTATTTT. Its translation is CASSGYRSSDTQYF.

The table lists this clone with a few counts. DNA of the CDR3: TGTGCCAGCAGCTTAGATCGTAATCAGCCCCAGCATTTT. Translation gives CASSLDRNQPQHF. The chain combines TRBV11-2 with TRBJ1-5; D is unresolved. CDR1 SGHAT and CDR2 FQNNGV come from the germline V gene. The CDR3 runs 13 residues. V lost 0 bases, J lost 4 bases, and 4 bases lay in between.

The chain has TRBV5-8 and TRBJ2-1, with 9 bases aligning to TRBD2. From germline, CDR1 is SGHTS and CDR2 YDEGEE. Unmatched junction bases numbered 8, after V lost 1 base and J lost 9 bases. This CDR3 has 15 residues. The CDR3 sequence: CASSLISGSKVEQFF. The CDR3 nucleotides are TGTGCCAGCAGCTTGATTAGCGGGAGTAAGGTTGAGCAGTTCTTC.

The rearrangement uses TRBV11-2 and TRBJ2-2, with a possible D match to TRBD2 (5 bases). From germline, CDR1 is SGHAT and CDR2 FQNNGV. V was cut by 4 bases and J by 2 bases, with 14 bases left in between. The CDR3 runs to 16 residues. CDR3 in amino acids: CASSSTLGINTGELFF. CDR3 bases: TGTGCCAGCAGCTCCACCCTCGGGATCAACACCGGGGAGCTGTTTTTT.